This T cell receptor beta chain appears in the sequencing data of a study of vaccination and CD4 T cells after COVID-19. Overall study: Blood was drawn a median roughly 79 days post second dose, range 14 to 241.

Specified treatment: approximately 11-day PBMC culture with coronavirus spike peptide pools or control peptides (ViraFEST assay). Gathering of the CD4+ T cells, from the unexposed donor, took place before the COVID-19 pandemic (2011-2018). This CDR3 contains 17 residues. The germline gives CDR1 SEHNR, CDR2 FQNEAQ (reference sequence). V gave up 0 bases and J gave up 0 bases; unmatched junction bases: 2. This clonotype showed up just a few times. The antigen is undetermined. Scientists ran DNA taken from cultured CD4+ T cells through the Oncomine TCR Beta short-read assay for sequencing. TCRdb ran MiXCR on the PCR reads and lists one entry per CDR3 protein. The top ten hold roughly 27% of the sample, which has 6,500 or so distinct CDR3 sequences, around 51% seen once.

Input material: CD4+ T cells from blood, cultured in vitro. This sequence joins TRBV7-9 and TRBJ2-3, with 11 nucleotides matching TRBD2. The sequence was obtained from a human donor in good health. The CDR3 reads CASSLAGLAVSTDTQYF. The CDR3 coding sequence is TGTGCCAGCAGCTTAGCGGGACTAGCGGTTAGCACAGATACGCAGTATTTT.